This TCR beta chain was sequenced during a study of T and B cells in COVID-19 patients. At the level of the study: At median age approximately 30 years, recovered patients were younger than active-infection patients at about 67.

Blood genomic DNA input for TRB amplification was roughly 220-500 ng. BIOMED2 TRB-A/B primer pools were used in multiplex TRB PCR. TCRdb called the multiplex PCR reads again in MiXCR, with one record for every CDR3 protein. The sample contains 7,500 to 9,500 distinct CDR3 sequences, 28% of which appear only once. CDR1 and CDR2 from the germline V gene are SGHTA and FQGTGA. This CDR3 has 13 amino acids. With 0 bases removed from V and 5 bases from J, the gap between germline ends came to 4 bases. This chain joins TRBV7-3 and TRBJ2-2; D gene uncertain. The sample consisted of blood. This TCR was recovered from a human donor who had recovered from COVID-19. The CDR3 loop is CASSLTLTGELFF. CDR3 in DNA: TGTGCCAGCAGCTTAACGCTAACCGGGGAGCTGTTTTTT.